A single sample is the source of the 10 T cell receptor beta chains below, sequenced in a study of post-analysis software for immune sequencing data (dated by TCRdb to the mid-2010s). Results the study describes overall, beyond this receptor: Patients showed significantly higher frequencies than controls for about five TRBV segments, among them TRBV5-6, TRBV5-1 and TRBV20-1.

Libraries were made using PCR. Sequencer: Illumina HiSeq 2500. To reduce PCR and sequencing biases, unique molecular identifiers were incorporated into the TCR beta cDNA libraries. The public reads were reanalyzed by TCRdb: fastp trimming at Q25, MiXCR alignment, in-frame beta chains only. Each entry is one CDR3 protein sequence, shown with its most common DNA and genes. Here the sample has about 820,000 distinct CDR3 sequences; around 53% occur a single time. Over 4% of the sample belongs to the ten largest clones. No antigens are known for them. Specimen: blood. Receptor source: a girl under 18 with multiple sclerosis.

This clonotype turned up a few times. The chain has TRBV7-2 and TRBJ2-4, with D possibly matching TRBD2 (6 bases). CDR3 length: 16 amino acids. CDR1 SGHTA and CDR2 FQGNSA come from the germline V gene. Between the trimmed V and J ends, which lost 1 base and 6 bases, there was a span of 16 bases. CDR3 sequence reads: CASSLGGGGQGNIQYF. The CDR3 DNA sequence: TGTGCCAGCAGCTTAGGGGGAGGTGGCCAGGGAAACATTCAGTACTTC.

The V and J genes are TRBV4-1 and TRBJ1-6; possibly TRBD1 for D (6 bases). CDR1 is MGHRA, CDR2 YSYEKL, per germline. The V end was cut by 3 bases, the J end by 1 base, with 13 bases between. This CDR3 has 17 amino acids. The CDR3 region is CASSHVQGRSYNSPLHF. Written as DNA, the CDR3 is TGCGCCAGCAGCCATGTACAGGGTCGTTCCTATAATTCACCCCTCCACTTT.

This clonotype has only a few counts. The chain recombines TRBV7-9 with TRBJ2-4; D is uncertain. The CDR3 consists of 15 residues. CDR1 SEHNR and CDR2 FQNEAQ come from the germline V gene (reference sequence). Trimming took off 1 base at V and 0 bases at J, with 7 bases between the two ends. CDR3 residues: CASSLVSLAKNIQYF. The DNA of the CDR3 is TGTGCCAGCAGCTTAGTGAGTCTAGCCAAAAACATTCAGTACTTC.

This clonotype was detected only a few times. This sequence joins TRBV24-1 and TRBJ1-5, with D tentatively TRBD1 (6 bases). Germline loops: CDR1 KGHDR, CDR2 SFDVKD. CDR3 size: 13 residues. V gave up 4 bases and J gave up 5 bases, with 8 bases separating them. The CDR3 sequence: CATSDAGDQPQHF. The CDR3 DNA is TGTGCCACCAGTGACGCAGGGGATCAGCCCCAGCATTTT.

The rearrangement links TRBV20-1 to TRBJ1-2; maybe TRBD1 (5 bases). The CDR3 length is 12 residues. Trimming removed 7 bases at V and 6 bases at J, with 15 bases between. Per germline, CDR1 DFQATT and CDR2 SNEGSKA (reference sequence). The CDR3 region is CSVRGQTDGYTF. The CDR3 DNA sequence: TGCAGTGTACGGGGCCAAACGGATGGCTACACCTTC.

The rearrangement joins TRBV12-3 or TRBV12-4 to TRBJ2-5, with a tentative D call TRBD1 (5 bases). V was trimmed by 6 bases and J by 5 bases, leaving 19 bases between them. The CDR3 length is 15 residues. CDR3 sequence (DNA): TGTGCCAGCAGCCCTGTGGGGAAGGGGTGGGAGACCCAGTACTTC. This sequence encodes CASSPVGKGWETQYF.

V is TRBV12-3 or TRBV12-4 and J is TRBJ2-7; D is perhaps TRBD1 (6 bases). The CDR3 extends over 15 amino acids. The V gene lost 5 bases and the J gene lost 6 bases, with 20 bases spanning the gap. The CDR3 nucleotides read TGTGCCAGCAGTCTCCTAACAGGGCCTCGAGGCGAGCAGTACTTC. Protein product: CASSLLTGPRGEQYF.

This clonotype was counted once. CDR3 region: CSVEPLRSDRGYGYTF. Here the CDR3 DNA reads TGCAGCGTTGAACCACTTAGGTCGGACAGGGGTTATGGCTACACCTTC. The chain combines TRBV29-1 with TRBJ1-2; 9 nucleotides match TRBD1. The V segment lost 2 bases and the J segment 5 bases; nucleotides outside the gene matches: 12. The germline V gene encodes CDR1 SQVTM and CDR2 ANQGSEA. The CDR3 runs to 16 residues.

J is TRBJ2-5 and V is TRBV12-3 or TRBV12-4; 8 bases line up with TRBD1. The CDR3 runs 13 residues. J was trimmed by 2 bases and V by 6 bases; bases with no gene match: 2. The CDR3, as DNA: TGTGCCAGCAGGAGGACAGGGCAAGAGACCCAGTACTTC. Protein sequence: CASRRTGQETQYF.

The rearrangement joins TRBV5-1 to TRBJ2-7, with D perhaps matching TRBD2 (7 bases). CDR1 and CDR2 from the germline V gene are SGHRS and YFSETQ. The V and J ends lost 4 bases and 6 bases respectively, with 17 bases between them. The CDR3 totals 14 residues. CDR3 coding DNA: TGCGCCAGCAGCCGGGGGGACAACAGAGCCGAGCAGTACTTC. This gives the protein CASSRGDNRAEQYF.